This T cell receptor beta chain came from a study of T cell responses to AZD1222 COVID-19 vaccine. Study background: Investigators merged groups given second doses at roughly 4 or roughly 12 weeks.

The V gene lost 7 bases and the J gene lost 0 bases, with 10 bases spanning the gap. Germline values: CDR1 LGHDT, CDR2 YNNKEL (reference sequence). This CDR3 spans 15 amino acids. Broader study findings: Spike-specific TCR breadth and depth went up after people got two AZD1222 doses.

In the case of this clone: Its matching antigen is unknown.

Profiling relied on immunoSEQ multiplex PCR, and the TCRdb table lists in-frame clones only, not all of them. This table has approximately 100,000 clones, roughly nine tenths appearing once. This sequence originates from an adult in good health. The V call is TRBV3-1 (or the pseudogene TRBV3-2), the J call TRBJ1-6, with D unclear. The specimen was peripheral blood, collected on day 0 of AZD1222 vaccination. The CDR3 DNA reads as TGTGCCAGCACGACTGATAGCTCCTATAATTCACCCCTCCACTTT. Its protein is CASTTDSSYNSPLHF.